These 27 T cell receptor beta chains share one sample of origin, sequenced in a study of beta chain features in type 1 diabetes. Findings of the study overall: TCRB CDR3 length was moderately but significantly reduced in all four CD4+ subsets of Type 1 diabetes patients.

Reverse transcribing all isolated RNA meant expressed TCRB transcripts were sequenced. The protocol was immunoSEQ multiplex PCR, while the TCRdb copy is restricted to in-frame clones and leaves out a portion. The table lists approximately 250,000 clones, 11% of them singletons, with around 0.018% in the top ten. These receptors' targets are unknown. Material: naive CD4+ T cells from blood. The receptors come from a man aged 25-40 years with type 1 diabetes.

The chain is built from TRBV18 and TRBJ1-1; D call uncertain. The germline V gene encodes CDR1 KGHSH and CDR2 LQKENI. CDR3 length equals 13 residues. V was shortened by 3 bases and J by 6 bases, with 11 bases between the two germline ends. The CDR3 sequence: CASSPALDSEAFF. The CDR3 DNA is TGTGCCAGCTCACCCGCGTTGGACTCTGAAGCTTTCTTT.

This chain uses TRBV9 with TRBJ2-6; the D gene is possibly TRBD1 (5 bases). V dropped 5 bases and J dropped 1 base, with 10 bases sitting between them. Germline loops: CDR1 SGDLS, CDR2 YYNGEE. The CDR3 runs to 15 residues. The DNA for the CDR3 is TGTGCCAGCAGGAGAACAGGTTCTGGGGCCAACGTCCTGACTTTC. Amino acids: CASRRTGSGANVLTF.

V gene TRBV2 combines with J gene TRBJ2-7, with unresolved D. Germline V gives CDR1 SNHLY, CDR2 FYNNEI. The CDR3 totals 12 residues. V dropped 6 bases and J dropped 0 bases, with 6 bases sitting between them. CDR3 protein: CASRQSSYEQYF. The CDR3 DNA reads as TGTGCCAGCAGACAGAGCTCCTACGAGCAGTACTTC.

The gene calls are TRBV19 and TRBJ1-1; no clear D gene. Trimming stripped 8 bases from V and 4 bases from J, with 14 bases between. Germline V CDR1 and CDR2: LNHDA, SQIVND (reference sequence). This CDR3 contains 13 residues. CDR3 bases: TGTGCCAGTGGCGGATACCGGAGCACTGAAGCTTTCTTT. Translation: CASGGYRSTEAFF.

This clone appeared a few times. The chain uses TRBV5-4 and TRBJ2-5; 8 bases align to TRBD2. J lost 1 base, V lost 4 bases, and 6 bases had no gene match. Germline V gene lookup returns CDR1 SGHNT and CDR2 YYREEE (reference sequence). The CDR3 covers 15 residues. In DNA form, the CDR3 reads TGTGCCAGCAGCACTAGGACTAGCCTCCAAGAGACCCAGTACTTC. Protein product: CASSTRTSLQETQYF.

A few counts support this clone. The CDR3 DNA is TGTGCCAGCAGCCTGGGACTAGATCAAGATACGCAGTATTTT. Protein: CASSLGLDQDTQYF. The J gene is TRBJ2-3, the V gene TRBV7-8, with 8 bases fitting TRBD2. Germline V lookup: CDR1 SGHVS, CDR2 FQNEAQ. This CDR3 spans 14 amino acids. The J segment lost 5 bases and the V segment lost 5 bases, leaving 6 bases of the junction unmatched.

This chain joins TRBV18 and TRBJ1-6; 8 positions match TRBD1. The germline V gene has CDR1 KGHSH and CDR2 LQKENI. This CDR3 contains 14 residues. V shed 5 bases and J 10 bases; nucleotides not matched to a gene: 7. This CDR3 reads CASSEGQGGSPLHF. CDR3 bases: TGTGCCAGCTCAGAAGGACAGGGCGGGTCACCCCTCCACTTT.

CDR3 in amino acids: CASLVQTPNEKLFF. The CDR3 nucleotides read TGTGCCAGCCTTGTCCAGACACCTAATGAAAAACTGTTTTTT. The chain has TRBV2 and TRBJ1-4, with no clear D. The germline V and J ends were trimmed by 8 bases and 3 bases, with 13 bases remaining between them. The CDR3 contains 14 residues. In germline, CDR1 is SNHLY, CDR2 FYNNEI.

To note about this clone: This same CDR3 is encoded by further DNA sequences in the sample. The J gene is TRBJ1-5, the V gene TRBV7-2; TRBD1 might be the D (6 bases). V gave up 1 base and J gave up 7 bases, with 8 bases separating them. This CDR3 spans 13 amino acids. Germline values: CDR1 SGHTA, CDR2 FQGNSA. The CDR3 sequence: CASSLDRAQPQHF. Written as DNA, the CDR3 is TGTGCCAGCAGCTTAGACAGGGCCCAGCCCCAGCATTTT.

V gene TRBV25-1 combines with J gene TRBJ1-1, with unresolved D. CDR3 length: 11 amino acids. Germline V lookup: CDR1 MGHDK, CDR2 SYGVNS. Trimming left V 7 bases short and J 4 bases short, with 7 bases between. CDR3 bases: TGTGCCAGCACCCGTCTCACTGAAGCTTTCTTT. Its translation is CASTRLTEAFF.

The chain recombines TRBV5-6 with TRBJ1-1; the match to TRBD1 covers 7 bases. The CDR3 covers 13 residues. Trimming cost V 4 bases and J 7 bases; bases outside gene matches: 7. Germline V gene lookup returns CDR1 SGHDT and CDR2 YYEEEE. In DNA, the CDR3 is TGTGCCAGCAGCCGACAGGGATCGGGTGAAGCTTTCTTT. This translates into CASSRQGSGEAFF.

V usage is TRBV9 and J usage is TRBJ2-7, with 8 bases lining up with TRBD2. The CDR3 covers 16 residues. Germline V lookup: CDR1 SGDLS, CDR2 YYNGEE. V was clipped by 3 bases and J by 2 bases; unmatched bases: 10. This chain's CDR3 is CASSAFSGAPAYEQYF. The CDR3 DNA reads TGTGCCAGCAGCGCCTTTAGCGGGGCCCCCGCCTACGAGCAGTACTTC.

This clone was picked up a small number of times. The V call is TRBV7-3, the J call TRBJ2-5; unclear D gene. The V end lost 2 bases, the J end lost 5 bases, and 6 bases lay between the germline ends. This CDR3 has 12 amino acids. The germline V gene has CDR1 SGHTA and CDR2 FQGTGA. Here the CDR3 DNA reads TGTGCCAGCAGCTTATCTGGCGAGACCCAGTACTTC. This codes for CASSLSGETQYF. Filled out from reference TRBV7-3 and TRBJ2-5, the complete variable domain reads GAGVSQTPSNKVTEKGKYVELRCDPISGHTALYWYRQSLGQGPEFLIYFQGTGAADDSGLPNDRFFAVRPEGSVSTLKIQRTERGDSAVYLCASSLSGETQYFGPGTRLLVL.

This clone was observed a few times. J is TRBJ2-2 and V is TRBV5-6; D perhaps matches TRBD1 (5 bases). V lost 0 bases and J lost 2, with 8 bases in between. This CDR3 contains 15 residues. Germline V gene sequence: CDR1 SGHDT, CDR2 YYEEEE. DNA of the CDR3: TGTGCCAGCAGCTTGGGGACACTCAACACCGGGGAGCTGTTTTTT. This sequence encodes CASSLGTLNTGELFF.

This clone was observed a few times. V gene TRBV25-1 combines with J gene TRBJ2-7, with D possibly being TRBD1 (5 bases). The CDR3 has 12 residues. Between the trimmed V and J ends, which lost 6 bases and 3 bases, there was a span of 9 bases. Per the germline V gene, CDR1 is MGHDK and CDR2 is SYGVNS. The DNA for the CDR3 is TGTGCCAGCAGACACGACAGCTACGAGCAGTACTTC. This translates into CASRHDSYEQYF.

The rearrangement joins TRBV5-1 to TRBJ2-7; TRBD1 is a possible D gene (5 bases). Germline V lookup: CDR1 SGHRS, CDR2 YFSETQ. The V end lost 3 bases, the J end lost 3 bases, and 10 bases lay between the germline ends. This CDR3 comprises 13 residues. In nucleotides, the CDR3 is TGCGCCAGCAGCTCTGACAGTTACTACGAGCAGTACTTC. This sequence encodes CASSSDSYYEQYF. Using reference TRBV5-1 and TRBJ2-7 for the parts outside the CDR3, the full variable domain is KAGVTQTPRYLIKTRGQQVTLSCSPISGHRSVSWYQQTPGQGLQFLFEYFSETQRNKGNFPGRFSGRQFSNSRSEMNVSTLELGDSALYLCASSSDSYYEQYFGPGTRLTVT.

This clone has just a few counts. The chain links TRBV7-2 to TRBJ1-2; 8 bases line up with TRBD1. With 5 bases clipped from V and 0 bases from J, the junction kept 2 bases outside the gene matches. In germline, CDR1 is SGHTA, CDR2 FQGNSA. CDR3 length equals 14 residues. This chain's CDR3 is CASSLQGANYGYTF. CDR3 DNA: TGTGCCAGCAGCCTACAGGGGGCTAACTATGGCTACACCTTC.

This clone turned up a few times. The rearrangement links TRBV28 to TRBJ1-2, with 10 bases matching TRBD1. V lost 4 bases, J lost 5 bases, and 7 bases stayed unmatched. In germline, CDR1 is MDHEN, CDR2 SYDVKM. The CDR3 totals 15 residues. The CDR3 protein is CASSSGTGVGYGYTF. CDR3 nucleotide sequence: TGTGCCAGCAGTTCCGGGACAGGGGTTGGGTATGGCTACACCTTC.

The chain is built from TRBV4-3 and TRBJ2-3; D might be TRBD2 (6 bases). CDR3 length: 17 residues. V was pared by 0 bases and J by 0 bases, with 13 bases between. CDR1 and CDR2 from the germline V gene are LGHNA and YSLEER. The CDR3 sequence is CASSQDRAGPSTDTQYF. CDR3 nucleotide sequence: TGCGCCAGCAGCCAAGATCGGGCGGGGCCTAGCACAGATACGCAGTATTTT.

This clone was observed a handful of times. V is TRBV6-4 and J is TRBJ2-3; 8 nucleotides align to TRBD2. V shed 6 bases and J 3 bases; nucleotides not matched to a gene: 8. CDR3 length: 15 residues. CDR1 is MRHNA and CDR2 is SNTAGT in the germline V gene. Here the CDR3 DNA reads TGTGCCAGCAGCGAGGGACTAGAGGCGACAGATACGCAGTATTTT. Its translation is CASSEGLEATDTQYF.

This clone has a handful of counts. The chain couples TRBV30 to TRBJ1-5, with 7 bases that match TRBD1. V was clipped by 5 bases and J by 2 bases; unmatched bases: 6. This CDR3 contains 14 residues. Germline CDR1 and CDR2: GTSNPN and SVGIG (reference sequence). The CDR3 loop is CAWDREPGNQPQHF. In DNA, the CDR3 is TGTGCCTGGGACAGGGAACCCGGCAATCAGCCCCAGCATTTT.

This clone came up a few times. The chain links TRBV4-3 to TRBJ1-2; TRBD1 matches 7 bases. From germline, CDR1 is LGHNA and CDR2 YSLEER. The CDR3 has 13 residues. J gave up 7 bases and V 3 bases, and 5 bases lay outside the gene matches. Written as DNA, the CDR3 is TGCGCCAGCAGCCATACAGGGGTGCCTGGCTACACCTTC. This sequence encodes CASSHTGVPGYTF.

This clone came up a few times. The chain is built from TRBV10-2 and TRBJ1-2; D uncertain. Germline CDR1 and CDR2: WSHSY and SAAADI. This CDR3 is 14 amino acids long. The V end lost 3 bases, the J end lost 8 bases, and 16 bases lay between the germline ends. This chain's CDR3 is CASSEPARVGGYTF. DNA of the CDR3: TGCGCCAGCAGTGAACCGGCGAGGGTAGGCGGCTACACCTTC.

The rearrangement joins TRBV4-2 to TRBJ2-5, with 7 positions matching TRBD2. This CDR3 is 16 amino acids long. Trimming removed 0 bases from V and 7 bases from J; junction bases left unmatched: 11. From germline, CDR1 is LGHNA and CDR2 YNFKEQ. CDR3 nucleotides: TGTGCCAGCAGCCAAGAATTGGGACTCGGGAGGAGGACCCAGTACTTC. Protein sequence: CASSQELGLGRRTQYF.

A few counts support this clone. This sequence joins TRBV4-1 and TRBJ2-7; the D is unclear. Germline CDR1 is MGHRA and CDR2 is YSYEKL. This CDR3 has 14 residues. V lost 3 bases, J lost 0 bases, and 9 bases lay in between. For the CDR3, the DNA is TGCGCCAGCAGCCAGAGGTCATTCTCCTACGAGCAGTACTTC. It translates to CASSQRSFSYEQYF.

The chain is built from TRBV29-1 and TRBJ2-7, with 9 bases aligning to TRBD1. Germline V gives CDR1 SQVTM, CDR2 ANQGSEA. The ends lost 6 bases at V and 0 bases at J; junction bases unmatched: 9. There are 15 residues in the CDR3. CDR3 sequence (DNA): TGCAGCGTGGATGGGGACAGGGCAAGCTCCTACGAGCAGTACTTC. Its protein product is CSVDGDRASSYEQYF.

This clone showed up just a few times. The chain has TRBV9 and TRBJ1-1, with 7 bases identical to TRBD1. After removal of 0 bases from V and 12 bases from J, the junction contained 5 bases not matched to a gene. The CDR3 totals 12 residues. Germline V CDR1 and CDR2: SGDLS, YYNGEE. CDR3 sequence: CASSVDKGATFF. CDR3 DNA sequence: TGTGCCAGCAGCGTAGATAAGGGGGCTACTTTCTTT.